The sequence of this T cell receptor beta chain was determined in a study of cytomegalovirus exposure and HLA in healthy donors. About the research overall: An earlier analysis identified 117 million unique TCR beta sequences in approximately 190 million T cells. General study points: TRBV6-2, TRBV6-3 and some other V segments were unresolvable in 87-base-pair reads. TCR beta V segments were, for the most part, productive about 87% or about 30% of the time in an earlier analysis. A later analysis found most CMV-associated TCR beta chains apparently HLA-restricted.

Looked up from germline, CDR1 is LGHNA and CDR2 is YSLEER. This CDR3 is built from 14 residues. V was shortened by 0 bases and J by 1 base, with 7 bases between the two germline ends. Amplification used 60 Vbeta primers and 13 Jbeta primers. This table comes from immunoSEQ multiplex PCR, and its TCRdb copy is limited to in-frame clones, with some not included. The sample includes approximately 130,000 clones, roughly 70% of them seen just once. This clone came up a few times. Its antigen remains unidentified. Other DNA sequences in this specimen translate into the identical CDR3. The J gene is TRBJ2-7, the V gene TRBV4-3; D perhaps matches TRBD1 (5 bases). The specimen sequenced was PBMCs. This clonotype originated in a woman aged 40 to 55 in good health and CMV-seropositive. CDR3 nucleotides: TGCGCCAGCAGCCAAGATACAGGATCCTACGAGCAGTACTTC. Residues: CASSQDTGSYEQYF.